The T cell receptor (beta chain) described here comes from a study of shared T cell receptors in the human thymus. TCRdb's table, derived via immunoSEQ multiplex PCR, lists solely in-frame clones and lacks some. The repertoire holds just under 550,000 clones, with about 80% as singletons. Per the germline V gene, CDR1 is SGHDN and CDR2 is FVKESK. The length of the CDR3 is 15 residues. The V end was cut by 1 base, the J end by 2 bases, with 8 bases between. In addition, the sample was reused for a study of human thymus T cells.

Sequences were obtained from thymocytes. This receptor was identified in a boy less than two years old with a congenital heart defect. V usage is TRBV14 and J usage is TRBJ2-2; D uncertain. The CDR3 DNA sequence: TGTGCCAGCAGCCAAGTTGGCCAAAACACCGGGGAGCTGTTTTTT. This gives the protein CASSQVGQNTGELFF.